This T cell receptor beta chain was identified during a study of chemoradiotherapy in HPV16-positive cancers (dated by TCRdb to 2021 to 2024). Background for the entire study: Using functional T-cell assays on cells from a couple of HPV16-positive patients, the researchers defined candidate HPV-specific T-cell clones and common TCR motifs. The study asked whether T-cell immunity to the HPV oncoproteins E6 and E7 changes during chemoradiotherapy and whether this immunity affects survival. TCR repertoires from over 80 patients with HPV-related cancers were then used to track the candidate HPV-specific TCRs and motifs.

According to the germline V gene, CDR1 reads MNHNS and CDR2 reads SASEGT. V is shortened by 4 bases, J by 1 base, and the region joining them spans 10 bases. The CDR3 holds 14 amino acids from the cysteine to the phenylalanine. Here the CDR3 DNA is all that survives: 42 bases in frame from base 1. The library was generated by the immunoSEQ multiplex PCR assay. TCRdb limited this immuneACCESS table to in-frame rearrangements with V and J called. A share of clones is missing; checked studies link under half to unresolved V genes, and the rest is unexplained. The sample table holds roughly 39,000 clones, of which 75% to 85% were seen once. Roughly 5.1% of the sample goes to the ten largest clones. This clone showed up just once. It lacks a known antigen. Per-nucleotide qualities are absent, and no much larger clonotype sits a single base away. Paper-wide results and their limitations: Improved recurrence-free survival in HPV16-positive patients was associated with expansion of HPV-responsive T cells during chemoradiotherapy. Expansion of candidate HPV-specific clones and E7-related TCR motifs was observed in the tumor microenvironment during treatment, whereas no such expansion was observed for non-HPV-specific T cells. The functional definition of HPV-specific T cells came from only a couple of HPV16-positive patients, and the survival association was reported for HPV16-positive patients.

Repertoires were sampled repeatedly over the course of chemoradiotherapy so that clonal expansion in the tumor microenvironment could be followed. The sequenced sample was blood, obtained from a patient who underwent chemoradiotherapy. This sequence was found in a human donor with HPV-associated anogenital cancer. Recombination linked TRBV6-1 to TRBJ2-5, with no confidently assigned D gene. The nucleotide sequence is given as TGTGCCAGCAGTGGGTTTATGTCCCAAGAGACCCAGTACTTC. The encoded protein is CASSGFMSQETQYF.